This T cell receptor beta chain was recorded in a study of T cell changes during pregnancy in multiple sclerosis. CDR1 is SNHLY, CDR2 FYNNEI, per germline. CDR3 size: 17 residues. J was trimmed by 0 bases and V by 9 bases; bases with no gene match: 10. The method was immunoSEQ multiplex PCR; TCRdb's version includes in-frame clones alone and lacks a portion of them. The sample carries about 71,000 clones, roughly 91% recorded once. The receptor was derived from a female donor with multiple sclerosis, enrolled in a pregnancy study. Sample: CD8+ T cells from peripheral blood mononuclear cells, taken before pregnancy. This chain uses TRBV2 with TRBJ1-6; 8 bases match TRBD1. CDR3 amino acids: CASHGTGESSYNSPLHF. The CDR3 DNA reads as TGTGCCAGTCACGGGACAGGCGAGAGCTCCTATAATTCACCCCTCCACTTT.